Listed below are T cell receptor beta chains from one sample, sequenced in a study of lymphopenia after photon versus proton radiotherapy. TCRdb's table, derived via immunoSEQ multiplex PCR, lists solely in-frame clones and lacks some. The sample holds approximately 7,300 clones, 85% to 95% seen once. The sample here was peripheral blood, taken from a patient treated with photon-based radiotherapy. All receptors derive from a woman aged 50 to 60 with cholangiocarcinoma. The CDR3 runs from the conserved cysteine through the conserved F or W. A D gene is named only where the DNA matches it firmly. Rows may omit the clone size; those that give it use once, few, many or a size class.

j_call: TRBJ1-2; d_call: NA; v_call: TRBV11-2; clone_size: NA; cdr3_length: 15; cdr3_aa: CASSLVGGWNYGYTF; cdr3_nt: TGTGCCAGCAGCTTAGTGGGAGGTTGGAACTATGGCTACACCTTC
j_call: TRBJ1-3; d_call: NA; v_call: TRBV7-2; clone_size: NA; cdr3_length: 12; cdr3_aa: CASIVGWNTIYF; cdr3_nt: TGTGCCAGCATCGTAGGCTGGAACACCATATATTTT
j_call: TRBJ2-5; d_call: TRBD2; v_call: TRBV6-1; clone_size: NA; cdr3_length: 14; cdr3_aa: CASSPNSGGETQYF; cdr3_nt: TGTGCCAGCAGTCCAAACTCGGGGGGGGAGACCCAGTACTTC
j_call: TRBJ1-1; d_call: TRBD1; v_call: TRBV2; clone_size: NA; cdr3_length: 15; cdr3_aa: CASSGQLGFGTEAFF; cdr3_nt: TGTGCCAGCTCGGGACAGCTAGGTTTTGGAACTGAAGCTTTCTTT
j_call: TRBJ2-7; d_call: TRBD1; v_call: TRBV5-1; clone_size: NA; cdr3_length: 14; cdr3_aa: CASSPRGQADEQYF; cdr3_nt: TGCGCCAGCAGCCCCCGGGGACAGGCCGACGAGCAGTACTTC
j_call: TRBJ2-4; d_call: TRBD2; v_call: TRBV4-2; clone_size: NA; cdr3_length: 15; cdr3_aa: CASSQVSTSGNIQYF; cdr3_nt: TGTGCCAGCAGCCAAGTCTCGACTAGCGGAAACATTCAGTACTTC
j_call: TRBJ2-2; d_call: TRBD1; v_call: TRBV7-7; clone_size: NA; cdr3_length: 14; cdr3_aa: CASSWDRGGGELFF; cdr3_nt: TGTGCTAGCAGCTGGGACAGGGGAGGCGGGGAGCTGTTTTTT
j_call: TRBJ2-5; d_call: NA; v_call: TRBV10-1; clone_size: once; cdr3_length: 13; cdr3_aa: CASTESLSGTQYF; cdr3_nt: TGCGCCAGCACGGAGAGCCTTTCTGGGACCCAGTACTTC
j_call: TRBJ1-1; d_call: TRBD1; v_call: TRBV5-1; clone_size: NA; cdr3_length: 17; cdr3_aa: CASSLRGRGLLNTEAFF; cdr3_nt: TGCGCCAGCAGCTTGAGAGGCAGGGGGCTTTTGAACACTGAAGCTTTCTTT
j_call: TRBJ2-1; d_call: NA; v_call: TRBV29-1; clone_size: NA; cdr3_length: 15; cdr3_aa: CSVGMGFLGRGEQFF; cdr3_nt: TGCAGCGTTGGGATGGGGTTTTTAGGAAGAGGTGAGCAGTTCTTC
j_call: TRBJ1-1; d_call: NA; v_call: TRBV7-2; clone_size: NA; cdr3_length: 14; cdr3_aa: CASIQTPSVTEAFF; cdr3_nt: TGTGCCAGCATCCAGACCCCCTCAGTTACTGAAGCTTTCTTT
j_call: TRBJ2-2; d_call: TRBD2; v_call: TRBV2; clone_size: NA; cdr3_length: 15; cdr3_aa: CASSGLAGTSGELFF; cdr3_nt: TGTGCCAGCAGCGGACTAGCGGGGACATCCGGGGAGCTGTTTTTT
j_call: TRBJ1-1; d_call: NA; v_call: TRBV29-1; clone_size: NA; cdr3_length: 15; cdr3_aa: CSVGTDRIMNTEAFF; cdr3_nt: TGCAGCGTTGGAACCGACAGGATCATGAACACTGAAGCTTTCTTT
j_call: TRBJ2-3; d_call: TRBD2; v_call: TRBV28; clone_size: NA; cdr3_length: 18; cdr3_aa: CASSPAGGGGPGPDTQYF; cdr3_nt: TGTGCCAGCAGTCCCGCGGGGGGAGGCGGCCCGGGGCCAGATACGCAGTATTTT
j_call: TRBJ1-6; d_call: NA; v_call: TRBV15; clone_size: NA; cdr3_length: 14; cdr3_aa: CATSTRGRDSPLHF; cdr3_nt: TGTGCCACCAGCACGAGGGGGAGAGACTCACCCCTCCACTTT
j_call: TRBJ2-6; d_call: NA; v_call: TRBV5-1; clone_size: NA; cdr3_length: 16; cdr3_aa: CASSLVVSSGANVLTF; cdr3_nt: TGCGCCAGCAGCTTGGTAGTATCCTCTGGGGCCAACGTCCTGACTTTC
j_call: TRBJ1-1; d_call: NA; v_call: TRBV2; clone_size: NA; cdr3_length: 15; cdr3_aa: CASSREGQTNTEAFF; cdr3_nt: TGTGCCAGCAGTCGCGAAGGACAGACTAACACTGAAGCTTTCTTT
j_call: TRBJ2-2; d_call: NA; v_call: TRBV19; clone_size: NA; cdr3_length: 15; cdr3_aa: CASSIEGSGTGELFF; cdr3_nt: TGTGCCAGTAGTATTGAGGGGTCGGGGACCGGGGAGCTGTTTTTT
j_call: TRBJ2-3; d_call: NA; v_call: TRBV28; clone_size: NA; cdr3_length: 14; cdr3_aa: CASGMDSFTDTQYF; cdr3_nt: TGTGCCAGCGGAATGGACAGTTTTACAGATACGCAGTATTTT
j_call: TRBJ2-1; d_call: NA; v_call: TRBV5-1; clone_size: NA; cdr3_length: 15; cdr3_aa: CASSLGEVSYNEQFF; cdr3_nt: TGCGCCAGCAGCTTGGGGGAGGTTAGCTACAATGAGCAGTTCTTC
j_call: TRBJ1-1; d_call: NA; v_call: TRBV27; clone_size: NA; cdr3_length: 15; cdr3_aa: CASSIKQDRNTEAFF; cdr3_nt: TGTGCCAGCAGTATAAAACAGGACCGCAACACTGAAGCTTTCTTT
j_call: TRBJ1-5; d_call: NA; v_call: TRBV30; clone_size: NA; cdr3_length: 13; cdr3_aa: CAWSYGSNQPQHF; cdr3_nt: TGTGCCTGGAGCTATGGGAGCAATCAGCCCCAGCATTTT
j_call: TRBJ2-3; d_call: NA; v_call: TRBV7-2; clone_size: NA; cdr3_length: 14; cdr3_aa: CASSPYGSTDTQYF; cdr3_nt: TGTGCCAGCAGCCCATACGGCTCCACAGATACGCAGTATTTT
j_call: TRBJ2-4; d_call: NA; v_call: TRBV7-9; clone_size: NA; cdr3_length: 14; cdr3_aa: CASTPRGPKNIQYF; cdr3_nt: TGTGCCAGCACCCCACGGGGTCCCAAAAACATTCAGTACTTC
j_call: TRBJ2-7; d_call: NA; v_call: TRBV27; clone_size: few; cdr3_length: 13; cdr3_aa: CASSIRGVGEQYF; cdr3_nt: TGTGCCAGCAGTATCAGGGGGGTGGGGGAGCAGTACTTC
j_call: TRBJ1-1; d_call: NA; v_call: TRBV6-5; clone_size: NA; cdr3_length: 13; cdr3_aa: CASRTKEGTEAFF; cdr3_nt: TGTGCCAGCAGGACGAAGGAGGGAACTGAAGCTTTCTTT
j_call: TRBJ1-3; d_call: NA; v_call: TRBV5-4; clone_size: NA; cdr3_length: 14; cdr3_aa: CASSLQDAGNTIYF; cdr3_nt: TGTGCCAGCAGCTTGCAGGACGCTGGAAACACCATATATTTT
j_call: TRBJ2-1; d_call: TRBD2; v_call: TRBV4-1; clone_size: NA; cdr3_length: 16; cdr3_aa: CASSRQTSDSYNEQFF; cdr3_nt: TGCGCCAGCAGCCGCCAGACTAGCGACTCCTACAATGAGCAGTTCTTC
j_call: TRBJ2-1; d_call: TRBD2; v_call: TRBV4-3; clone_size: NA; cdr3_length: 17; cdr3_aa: CASSQGAGGRTYNEQFF; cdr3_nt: TGCGCCAGCAGCCAAGGGGCGGGGGGGCGCACCTACAATGAGCAGTTCTTC
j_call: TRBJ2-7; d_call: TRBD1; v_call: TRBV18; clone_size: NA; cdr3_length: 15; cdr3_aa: CASSPPETGVYEQYF; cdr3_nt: TGTGCCAGCTCACCACCCGAGACAGGGGTCTACGAGCAGTACTTC
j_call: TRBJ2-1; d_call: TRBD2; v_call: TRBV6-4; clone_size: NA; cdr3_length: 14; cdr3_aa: CASSLTSGANEQFF; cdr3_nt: TGTGCCAGCAGTCTTACTAGCGGGGCCAATGAGCAGTTCTTC
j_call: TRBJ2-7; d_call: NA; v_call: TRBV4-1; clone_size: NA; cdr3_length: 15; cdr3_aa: CASSQVGRRTYEQYF; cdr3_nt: TGCGCCAGCAGCCAAGTGGGGAGGAGGACCTACGAGCAGTACTTC
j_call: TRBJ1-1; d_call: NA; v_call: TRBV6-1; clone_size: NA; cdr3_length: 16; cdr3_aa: CASSEAPGAVNTEAFF; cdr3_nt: TGTGCCAGCAGTGAAGCACCGGGGGCCGTGAACACTGAAGCTTTCTTT
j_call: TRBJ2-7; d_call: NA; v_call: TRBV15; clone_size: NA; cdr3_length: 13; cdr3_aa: CATSRDHSSEQYF; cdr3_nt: TGTGCCACCAGCAGAGATCACAGTTCCGAGCAGTACTTC
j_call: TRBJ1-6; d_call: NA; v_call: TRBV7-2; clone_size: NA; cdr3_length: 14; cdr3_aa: CASSLAERKSPLHF; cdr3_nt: TGTGCCAGCAGCTTAGCGGAGAGGAAATCACCCCTCCACTTT
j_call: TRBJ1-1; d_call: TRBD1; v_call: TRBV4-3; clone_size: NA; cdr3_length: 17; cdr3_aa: CASSQGDRGWRNTEAFF; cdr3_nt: TGCGCCAGCAGCCAAGGCGACAGGGGATGGAGAAACACTGAAGCTTTCTTT
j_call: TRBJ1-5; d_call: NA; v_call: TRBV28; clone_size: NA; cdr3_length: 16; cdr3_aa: CASSLGSGRAIMPQHF; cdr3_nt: TGTGCCAGCAGTCTTGGAAGCGGCCGGGCAATAATGCCCCAGCATTTT
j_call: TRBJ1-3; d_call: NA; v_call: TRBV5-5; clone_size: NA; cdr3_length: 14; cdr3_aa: CASRTGGLGNTIYF; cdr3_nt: TGTGCCAGCAGAACCGGGGGGCTCGGAAACACCATATATTTT
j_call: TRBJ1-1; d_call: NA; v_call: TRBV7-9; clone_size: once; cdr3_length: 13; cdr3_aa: CASSSVMNTEAFF; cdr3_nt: TGTGCCAGCAGCTCAGTAATGAACACTGAAGCTTTCTTT
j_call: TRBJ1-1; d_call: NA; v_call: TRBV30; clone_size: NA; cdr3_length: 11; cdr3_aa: CAYHALTEAFF; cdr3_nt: TGTGCCTACCATGCCCTAACTGAAGCTTTCTTT
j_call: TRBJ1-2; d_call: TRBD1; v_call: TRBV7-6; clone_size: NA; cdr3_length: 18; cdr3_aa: CASSPWRDRGRNNYGYTF; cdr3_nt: TGTGCCAGCAGCCCGTGGAGGGACAGGGGGCGTAATAACTATGGCTACACCTTC
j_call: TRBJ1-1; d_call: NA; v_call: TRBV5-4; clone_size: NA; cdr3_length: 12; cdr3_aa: CASSVDQGEAFF; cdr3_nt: TGTGCCAGCAGCGTAGACCAGGGAGAAGCTTTCTTT
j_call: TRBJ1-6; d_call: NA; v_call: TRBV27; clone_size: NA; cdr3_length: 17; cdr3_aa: CASLPFFGAEGNSPLHF; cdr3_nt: TGTGCCAGCCTCCCTTTCTTCGGAGCAGAGGGAAATTCACCCCTCCACTTT
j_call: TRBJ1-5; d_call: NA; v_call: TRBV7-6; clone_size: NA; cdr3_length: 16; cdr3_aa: CASMGRADDSNQPQHF; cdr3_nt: TGTGCCAGCATGGGGAGGGCGGACGATAGCAATCAGCCCCAGCATTTT
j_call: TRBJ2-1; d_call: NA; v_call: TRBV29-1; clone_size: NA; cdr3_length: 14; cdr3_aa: CRILPRTVPNEQFF; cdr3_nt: TGCAGGATCCTCCCCCGGACAGTCCCCAATGAGCAGTTCTTC
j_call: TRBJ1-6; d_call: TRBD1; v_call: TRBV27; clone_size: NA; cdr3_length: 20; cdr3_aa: CASSLRGNRQGSSYNSPLHF; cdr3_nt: TGTGCCAGCAGTTTACGGGGTAATCGACAGGGGAGCTCCTATAATTCACCCCTCCACTTT
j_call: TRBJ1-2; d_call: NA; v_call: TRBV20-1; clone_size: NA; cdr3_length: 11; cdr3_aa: CSATSSYGYTF; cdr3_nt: TGCAGTGCCACCAGCTCCTATGGCTACACCTTC
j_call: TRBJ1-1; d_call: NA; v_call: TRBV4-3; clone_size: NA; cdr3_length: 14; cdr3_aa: CASSHQTGDAEAFF; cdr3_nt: TGCGCCAGCAGCCACCAGACGGGGGACGCTGAAGCTTTCTTT
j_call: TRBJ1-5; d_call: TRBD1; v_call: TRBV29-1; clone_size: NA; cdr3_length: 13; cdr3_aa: CSVGGQVNQPQHF; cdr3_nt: TGCAGCGTTGGAGGACAGGTCAATCAGCCCCAGCATTTT
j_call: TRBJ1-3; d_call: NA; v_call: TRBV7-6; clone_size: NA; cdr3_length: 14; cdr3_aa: CASSLPGVGNTIYF; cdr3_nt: TGTGCCAGCAGCTTGCCAGGGGTTGGAAACACCATATATTTT